This TCR beta chain was found in a study of blood T cell repertoires in COVID-19. Study at large: The study drew acute and convalescent COVID-19 samples from the United States, Italy and Spain. T cells, B-cell-depleted T cells, or PBMCs provided the cDNA or gDNA that served as material.

Per the original data handling: Researchers report that nucleated cell counts were estimated from reference gene primer amplification. The method was immunoSEQ multiplex PCR; TCRdb's version includes in-frame clones alone and lacks a portion of them. V and J calls and clone size are copied from that table; D and trimming were computed from the DNA. The table lists around 43,000 clones, roughly 80% of them singletons. The CDR3 has 12 residues. The germline CDR1 and CDR2 sequences are SNHLY and FYNNEI. Trimming removed 7 bases from V and 6 bases from J, with 11 bases in between. This TCR came from a human donor in a cohort sampled during active COVID-19. The specimen was peripheral blood. The rearrangement links TRBV2 to TRBJ2-3; D call uncertain. The CDR3 nucleotides are TGTGCCAGCATTGGAGTCGCGGATACGCAGTATTTT. Translating it yields CASIGVADTQYF.